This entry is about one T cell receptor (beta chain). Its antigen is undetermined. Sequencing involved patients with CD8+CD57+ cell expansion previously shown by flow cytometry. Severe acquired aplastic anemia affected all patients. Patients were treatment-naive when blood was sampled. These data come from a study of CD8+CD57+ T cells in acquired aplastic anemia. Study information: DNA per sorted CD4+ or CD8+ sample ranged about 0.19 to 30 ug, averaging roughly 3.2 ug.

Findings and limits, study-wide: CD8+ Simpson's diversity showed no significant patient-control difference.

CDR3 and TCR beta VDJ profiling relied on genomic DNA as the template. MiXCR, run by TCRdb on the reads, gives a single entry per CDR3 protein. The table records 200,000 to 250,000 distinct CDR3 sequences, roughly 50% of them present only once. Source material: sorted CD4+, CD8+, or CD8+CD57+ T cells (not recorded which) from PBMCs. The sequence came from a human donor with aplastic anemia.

CDR3 amino acids: CASGQGTGHNSPLHF. The CDR3 DNA is TGTGCCAGCGGGCAAGGGACAGGGCATAATTCACCCCTCCACTTT. J is TRBJ1-6 and V is TRBV6-5; 9 bases match TRBD1. Germline CDR1 and CDR2: MNHEY and SVGAGI. This CDR3 comprises 15 residues. V gave up 8 bases and J gave up 5 bases; unmatched junction bases: 7.